These 2 T cell receptor beta chains came from one sample sequenced in a study of blood T cell repertoires in COVID-19. Profiling relied on immunoSEQ multiplex PCR, and the TCRdb table lists in-frame clones only, not all of them. The repertoire holds about 140,000 clones, with about 77% as singletons. The sample comprised peripheral blood. Receptors originate from a woman aged 50 to 60 with active or convalescent COVID-19.

The count of this clone is one. This sequence joins TRBV12-3 or TRBV12-4 and TRBJ2-2; 7 positions agree with TRBD1. The CDR3 contains 13 residues. V lost 5 bases, J lost 5 bases, and 2 bases stayed unmatched. The CDR3 nucleotides are TGTGCCAGCAGTGACAGGGATACCGGGGAGCTGTTTTTT. It encodes CASSDRDTGELFF.

V and J are TRBV5-1 and TRBJ2-3, with TRBD2 identical over 14 bases. Germline V gene sequence: CDR1 SGHRS, CDR2 YFSETQ. V shed 7 bases, J shed 1 base, and the junction held 2 bases outside the gene matches. The CDR3 is 15 amino acids. The CDR3 nucleotides read TGCGCCAGCCGGACTAGCGGGGGGCGCACAGATACGCAGTATTTT. This translates into CASRTSGGRTDTQYF.